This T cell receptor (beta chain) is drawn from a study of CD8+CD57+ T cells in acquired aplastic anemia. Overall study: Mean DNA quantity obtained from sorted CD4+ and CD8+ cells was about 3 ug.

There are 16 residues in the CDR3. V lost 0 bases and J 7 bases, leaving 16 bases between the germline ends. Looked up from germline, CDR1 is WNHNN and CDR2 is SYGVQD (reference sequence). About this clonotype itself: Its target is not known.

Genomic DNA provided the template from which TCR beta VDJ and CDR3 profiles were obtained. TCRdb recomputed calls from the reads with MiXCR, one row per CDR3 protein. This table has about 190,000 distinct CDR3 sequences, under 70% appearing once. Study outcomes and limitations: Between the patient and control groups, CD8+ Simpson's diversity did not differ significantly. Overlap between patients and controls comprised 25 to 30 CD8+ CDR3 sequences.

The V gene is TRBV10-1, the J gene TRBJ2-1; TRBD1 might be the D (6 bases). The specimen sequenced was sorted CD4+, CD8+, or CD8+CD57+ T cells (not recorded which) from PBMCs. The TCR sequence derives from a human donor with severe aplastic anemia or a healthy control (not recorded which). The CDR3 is CASSESRGRGSNEQFF. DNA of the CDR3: TGCGCCAGCAGTGAGTCGAGGGGAAGGGGGTCGAATGAGCAGTTCTTC.